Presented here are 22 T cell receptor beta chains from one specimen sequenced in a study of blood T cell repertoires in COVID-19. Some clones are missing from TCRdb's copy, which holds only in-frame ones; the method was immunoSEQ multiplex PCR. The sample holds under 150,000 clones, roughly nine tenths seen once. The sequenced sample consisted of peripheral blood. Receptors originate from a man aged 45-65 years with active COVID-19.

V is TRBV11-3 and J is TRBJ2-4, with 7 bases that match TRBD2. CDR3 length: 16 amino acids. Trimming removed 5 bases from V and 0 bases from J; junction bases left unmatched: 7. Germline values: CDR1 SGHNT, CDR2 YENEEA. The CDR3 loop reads CASSKTAGIAKNIQYF. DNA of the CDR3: TGTGCCAGCAGCAAGACAGCGGGAATAGCCAAAAACATTCAGTACTTC.

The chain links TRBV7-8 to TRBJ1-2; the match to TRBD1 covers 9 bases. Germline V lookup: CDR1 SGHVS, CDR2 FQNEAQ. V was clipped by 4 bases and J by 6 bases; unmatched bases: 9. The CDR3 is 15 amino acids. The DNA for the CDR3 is TGTGCCAGCAGCTACCCGGGACAGGGAGAGGATGGCTACACCTTC. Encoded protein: CASSYPGQGEDGYTF.

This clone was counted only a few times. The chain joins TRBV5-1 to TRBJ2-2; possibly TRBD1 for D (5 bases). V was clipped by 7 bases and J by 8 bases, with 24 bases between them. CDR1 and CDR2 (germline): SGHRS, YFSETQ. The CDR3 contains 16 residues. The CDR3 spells CASRWGSYRNPGELFF. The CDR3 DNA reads TGCGCCAGCCGATGGGGATCTTACAGGAATCCAGGGGAGCTGTTTTTT.

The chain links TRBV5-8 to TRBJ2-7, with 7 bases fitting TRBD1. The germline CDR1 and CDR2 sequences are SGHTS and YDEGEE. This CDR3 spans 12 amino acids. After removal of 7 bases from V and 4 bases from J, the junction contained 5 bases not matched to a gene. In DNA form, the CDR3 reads TGTGCCAGCGGACAGGAAGGGTACGAGCAGTACTTC. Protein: CASGQEGYEQYF.

CDR3 protein: CATSDGGPYNEQFF. CDR3 in DNA: TGTGCCACCAGTGACGGGGGGCCGTACAATGAGCAGTTCTTC. The chain recombines TRBV24-1 with TRBJ2-1; a weak D match, TRBD2 (7 bases). Trimming stripped 4 bases from V and 4 bases from J, with 10 bases between. CDR1 is KGHDR and CDR2 is SFDVKD in the germline V gene. This CDR3 has 14 residues.

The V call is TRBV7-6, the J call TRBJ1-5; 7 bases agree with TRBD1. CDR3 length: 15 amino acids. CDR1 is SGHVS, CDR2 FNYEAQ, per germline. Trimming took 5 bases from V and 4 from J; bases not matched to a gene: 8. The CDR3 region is CASSAQPGQNQPQHF. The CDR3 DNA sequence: TGTGCCAGCAGCGCTCAACCGGGACAGAATCAGCCCCAGCATTTT. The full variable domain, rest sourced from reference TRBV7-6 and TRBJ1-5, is GAGVSQSPRYKVTKRGQDVALRCDPISGHVSLYWYRQALGQGPEFLTYFNYEAQQDKSGLPNDRFSAERPEGSISTLTIQRTEQRDSAMYRCASSAQPGQNQPQHFGDGTRLSIL.

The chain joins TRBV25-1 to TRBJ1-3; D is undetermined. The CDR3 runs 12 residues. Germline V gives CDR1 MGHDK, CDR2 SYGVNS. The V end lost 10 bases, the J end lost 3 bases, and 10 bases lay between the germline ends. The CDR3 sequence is CATHSGGNTIYF. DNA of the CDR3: TGTGCCACCCACTCGGGTGGAAACACCATATATTTT.

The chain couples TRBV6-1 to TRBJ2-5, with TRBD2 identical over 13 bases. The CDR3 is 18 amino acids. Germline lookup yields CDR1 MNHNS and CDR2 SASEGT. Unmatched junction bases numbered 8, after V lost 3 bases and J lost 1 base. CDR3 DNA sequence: TGTGCCAGCAGTGAGGTGACTAGCGGGGGGCCTGGCCAAGAGACCCAGTACTTC. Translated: CASSEVTSGGPGQETQYF.

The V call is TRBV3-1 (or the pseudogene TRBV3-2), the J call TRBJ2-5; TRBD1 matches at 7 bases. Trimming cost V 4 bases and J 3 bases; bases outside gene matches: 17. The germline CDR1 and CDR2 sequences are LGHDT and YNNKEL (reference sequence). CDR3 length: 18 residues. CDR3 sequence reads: CASSRYITGTEGEETQYF. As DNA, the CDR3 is TGTGCCAGCAGCCGATACATAACCGGGACAGAAGGGGAAGAGACCCAGTACTTC.

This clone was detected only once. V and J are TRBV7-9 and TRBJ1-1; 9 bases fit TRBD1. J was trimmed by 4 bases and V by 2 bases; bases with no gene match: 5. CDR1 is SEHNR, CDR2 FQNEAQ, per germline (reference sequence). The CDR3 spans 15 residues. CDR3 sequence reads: CASSLTGTGTTEAFF. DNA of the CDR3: TGTGCCAGCAGCTTAACCGGGACAGGGACCACTGAAGCTTTCTTT.

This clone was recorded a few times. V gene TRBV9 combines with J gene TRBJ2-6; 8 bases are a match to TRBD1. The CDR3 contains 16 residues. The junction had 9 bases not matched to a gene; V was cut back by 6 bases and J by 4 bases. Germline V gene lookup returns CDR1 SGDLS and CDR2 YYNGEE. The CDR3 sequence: CASTPQGAGGANVLTF. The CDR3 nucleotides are TGTGCCAGCACCCCCCAGGGGGCGGGGGGGGCCAACGTCCTGACTTTC.

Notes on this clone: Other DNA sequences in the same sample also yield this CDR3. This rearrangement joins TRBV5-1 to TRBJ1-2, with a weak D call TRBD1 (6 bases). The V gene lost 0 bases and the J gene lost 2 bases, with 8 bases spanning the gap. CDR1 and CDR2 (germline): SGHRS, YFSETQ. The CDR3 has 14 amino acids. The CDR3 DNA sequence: TGCGCCAGCAGCTTGGGGGACACAAACTATGGCTACACCTTC. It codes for CASSLGDTNYGYTF.

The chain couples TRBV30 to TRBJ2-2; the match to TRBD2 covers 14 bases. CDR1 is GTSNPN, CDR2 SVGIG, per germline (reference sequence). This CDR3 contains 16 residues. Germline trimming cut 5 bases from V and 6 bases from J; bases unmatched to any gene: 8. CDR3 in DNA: TGTGCCTGGGCCCTTGGACTAGCGGGAGGAGCCGGGGAGCTGTTTTTT. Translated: CAWALGLAGGAGELFF.

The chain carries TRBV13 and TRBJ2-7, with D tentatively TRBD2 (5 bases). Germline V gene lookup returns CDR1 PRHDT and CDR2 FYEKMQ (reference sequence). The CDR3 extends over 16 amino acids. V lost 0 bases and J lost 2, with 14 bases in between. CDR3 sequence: CASSLGGRLPPYEQYF. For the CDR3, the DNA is TGTGCCAGCAGCTTAGGGGGGAGACTGCCACCCTACGAGCAGTACTTC.

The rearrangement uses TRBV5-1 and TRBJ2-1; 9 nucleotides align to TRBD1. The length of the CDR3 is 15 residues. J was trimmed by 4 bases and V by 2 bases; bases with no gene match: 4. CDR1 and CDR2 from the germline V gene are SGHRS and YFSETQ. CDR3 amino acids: CASSFTGGEYNEQFF. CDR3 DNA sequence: TGCGCCAGCAGCTTCACAGGGGGCGAGTACAATGAGCAGTTCTTC.

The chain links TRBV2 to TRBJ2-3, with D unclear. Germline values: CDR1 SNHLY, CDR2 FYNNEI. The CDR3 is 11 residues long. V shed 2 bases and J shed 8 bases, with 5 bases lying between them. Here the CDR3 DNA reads TGTGCCAGCAGTGAAACGGGTACGCAGTATTTT. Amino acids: CASSETGTQYF. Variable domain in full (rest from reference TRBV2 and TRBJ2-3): EPEVTQTPSHQVTQMGQEVILRCVPISNHLYFYWYRQILGQKVEFLVSFYNNEISEKSEIFDDQFSVERPDGSNFTLKIRSTKLEDSAMYFCASSETGTQYFGPGTRLTVL.

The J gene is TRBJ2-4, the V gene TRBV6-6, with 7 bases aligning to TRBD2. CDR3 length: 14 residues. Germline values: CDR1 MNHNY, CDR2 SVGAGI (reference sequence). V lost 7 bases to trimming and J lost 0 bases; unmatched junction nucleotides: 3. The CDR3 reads CASTTGGAKNIQYF. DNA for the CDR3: TGTGCCAGCACGACGGGAGGAGCCAAAAACATTCAGTACTTC.

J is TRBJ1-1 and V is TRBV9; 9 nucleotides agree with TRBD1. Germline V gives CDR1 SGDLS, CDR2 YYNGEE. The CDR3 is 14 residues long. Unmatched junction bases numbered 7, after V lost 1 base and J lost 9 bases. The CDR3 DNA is TGTGCCAGCAGCGTATTTCAGACAGGGGGGAAAGCTTTCTTT. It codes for CASSVFQTGGKAFF.

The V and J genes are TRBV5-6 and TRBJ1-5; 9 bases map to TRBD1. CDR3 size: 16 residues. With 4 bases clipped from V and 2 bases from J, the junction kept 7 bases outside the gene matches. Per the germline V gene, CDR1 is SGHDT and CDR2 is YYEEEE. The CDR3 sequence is CASSLLQGAGNQPQHF. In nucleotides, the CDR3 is TGTGCCAGCAGCCTTTTACAGGGGGCAGGCAATCAGCCCCAGCATTTT.

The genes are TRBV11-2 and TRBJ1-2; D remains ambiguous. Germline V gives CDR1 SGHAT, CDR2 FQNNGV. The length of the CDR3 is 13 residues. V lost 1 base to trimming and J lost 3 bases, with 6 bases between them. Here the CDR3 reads CASSLAGDYGYTF. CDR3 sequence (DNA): TGTGCCAGCAGCTTAGCCGGGGACTATGGCTACACCTTC.

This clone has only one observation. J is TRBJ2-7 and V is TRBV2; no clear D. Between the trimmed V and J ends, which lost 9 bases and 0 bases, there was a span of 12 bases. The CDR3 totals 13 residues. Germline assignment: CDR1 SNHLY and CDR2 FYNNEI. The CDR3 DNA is TGTGCCAGTACAGCCTCTCCCTCCTACGAGCAGTACTTC. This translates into CASTASPSYEQYF.

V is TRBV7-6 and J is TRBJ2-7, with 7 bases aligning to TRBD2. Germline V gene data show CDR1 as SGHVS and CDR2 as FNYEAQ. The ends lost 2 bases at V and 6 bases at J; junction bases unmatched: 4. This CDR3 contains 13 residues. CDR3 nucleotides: TGTGCCAGCAGCTTAAGGACTAGAGGCGAGCAGTACGTC. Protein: CASSLRTRGEQYV.